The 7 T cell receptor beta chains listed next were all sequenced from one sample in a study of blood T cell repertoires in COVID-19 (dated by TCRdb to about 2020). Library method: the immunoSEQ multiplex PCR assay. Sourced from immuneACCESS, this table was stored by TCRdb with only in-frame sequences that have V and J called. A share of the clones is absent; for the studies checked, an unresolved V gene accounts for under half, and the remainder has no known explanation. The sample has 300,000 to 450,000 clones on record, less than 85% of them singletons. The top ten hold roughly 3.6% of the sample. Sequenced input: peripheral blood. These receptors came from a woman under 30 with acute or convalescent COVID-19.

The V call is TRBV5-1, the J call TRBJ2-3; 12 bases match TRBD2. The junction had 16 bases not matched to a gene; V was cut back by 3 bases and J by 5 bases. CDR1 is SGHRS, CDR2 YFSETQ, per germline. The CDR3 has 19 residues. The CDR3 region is CASSSGLAGPHTGRDTQYF. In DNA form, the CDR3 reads TGCGCCAGCAGCTCCGGACTAGCGGGACCCCACACCGGGAGAGATACGCAGTATTTT.

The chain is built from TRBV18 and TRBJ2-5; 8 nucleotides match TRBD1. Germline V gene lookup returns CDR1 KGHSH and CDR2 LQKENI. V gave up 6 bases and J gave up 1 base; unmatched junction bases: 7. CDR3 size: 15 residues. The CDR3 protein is CASSGQAQTQETQYF. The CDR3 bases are TGTGCCAGCTCGGGACAGGCTCAGACCCAAGAGACCCAGTACTTC.

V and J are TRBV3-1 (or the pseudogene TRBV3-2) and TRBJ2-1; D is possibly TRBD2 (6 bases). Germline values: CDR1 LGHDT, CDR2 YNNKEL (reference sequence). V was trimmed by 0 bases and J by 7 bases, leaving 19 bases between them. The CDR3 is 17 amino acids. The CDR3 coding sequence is TGTGCCAGCAGCCAAGAAGCCCCGGGACTGCTCCCAAATGAGCAGTTCTTC. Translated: CASSQEAPGLLPNEQFF.

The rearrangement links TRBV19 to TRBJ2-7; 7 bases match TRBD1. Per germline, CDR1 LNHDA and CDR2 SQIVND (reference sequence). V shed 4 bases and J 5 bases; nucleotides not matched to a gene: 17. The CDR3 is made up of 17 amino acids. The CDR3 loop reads CASSTTVFDRDKDEQYF. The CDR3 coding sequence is TGTGCCAGTAGTACAACCGTATTCGACAGGGATAAGGACGAGCAGTACTTC.

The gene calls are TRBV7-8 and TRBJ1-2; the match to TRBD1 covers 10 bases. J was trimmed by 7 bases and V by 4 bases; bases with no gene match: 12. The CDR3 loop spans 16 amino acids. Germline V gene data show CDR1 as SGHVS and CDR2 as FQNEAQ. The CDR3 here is CASSSGQGENPTGYTF. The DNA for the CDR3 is TGTGCCAGCAGCTCAGGACAGGGGGAGAACCCCACTGGCTACACCTTC. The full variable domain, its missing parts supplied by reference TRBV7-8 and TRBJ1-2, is GAGVSQSPRYKVAKRGQDVALRCDPISGHVSLFWYQQALGQGPEFLTYFQNEAQLDKSGLPSDRFFAERPEGSVSTLKIQRTQQEDSAVYLCASSSGQGENPTGYTFGSGTRLTVV.

The CDR3 is CASRGQGIEKLFF. CDR3 nucleotides: TGTGCCAGCAGGGGACAGGGGATTGAAAAACTGTTTTTT. The chain employs TRBV12-3 or TRBV12-4 and TRBJ1-4, with 10 bases fitting TRBD1. V lost 6 bases, J lost 7 bases, and 2 bases stayed unmatched. This CDR3 has 13 residues.

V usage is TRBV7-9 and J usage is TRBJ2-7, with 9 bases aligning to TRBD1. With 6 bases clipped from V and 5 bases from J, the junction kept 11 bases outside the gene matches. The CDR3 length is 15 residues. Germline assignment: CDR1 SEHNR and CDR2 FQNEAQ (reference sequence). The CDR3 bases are TGTGCCAGCAGGGATACAGGGGGCGGAACTCACGAGCAGTACTTC. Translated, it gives CASRDTGGGTHEQYF.